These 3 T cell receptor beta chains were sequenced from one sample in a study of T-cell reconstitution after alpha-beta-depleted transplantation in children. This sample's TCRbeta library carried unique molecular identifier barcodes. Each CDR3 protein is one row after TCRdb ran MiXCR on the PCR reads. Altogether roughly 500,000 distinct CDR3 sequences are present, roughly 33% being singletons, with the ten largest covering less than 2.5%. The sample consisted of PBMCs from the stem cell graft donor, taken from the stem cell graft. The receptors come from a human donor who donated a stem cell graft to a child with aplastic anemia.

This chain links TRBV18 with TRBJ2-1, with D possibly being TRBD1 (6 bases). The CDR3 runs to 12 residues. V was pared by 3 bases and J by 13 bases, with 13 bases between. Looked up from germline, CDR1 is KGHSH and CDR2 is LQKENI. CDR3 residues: CASSPTGSSQFF. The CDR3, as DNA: TGTGCCAGCTCACCTACAGGGAGTAGTCAGTTCTTC.

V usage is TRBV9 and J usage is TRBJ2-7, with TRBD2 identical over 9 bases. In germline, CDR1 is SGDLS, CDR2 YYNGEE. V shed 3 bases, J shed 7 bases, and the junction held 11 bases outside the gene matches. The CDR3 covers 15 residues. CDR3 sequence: CASSGTSDGGWEQYF. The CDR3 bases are TGTGCCAGCAGCGGGACTAGCGACGGAGGATGGGAGCAGTACTTC.

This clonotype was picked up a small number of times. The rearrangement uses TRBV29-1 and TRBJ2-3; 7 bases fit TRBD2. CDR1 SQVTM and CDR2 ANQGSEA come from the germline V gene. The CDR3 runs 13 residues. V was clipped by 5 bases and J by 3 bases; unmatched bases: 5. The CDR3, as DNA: TGCAGCGTTCGAAGCGGGATAACAGATACGCAGTATTTT. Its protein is CSVRSGITDTQYF.